These T cell receptor beta chains were read from a single sample in a study of blood T cell repertoires in COVID-19. The protocol was immunoSEQ multiplex PCR, while the TCRdb copy is restricted to in-frame clones and leaves out a portion. The sample has around 130,000 clones; approximately 77% are singletons. Sequenced material: peripheral blood. The receptor set was obtained from a man older than 75 with acute or convalescent COVID-19. Each CDR3 is given with its conserved first and last residue. Fields, in order: CDR3 DNA, CDR3 protein, V gene, J gene, D gene, clone size. The D gene is left open where the match is weak. For some rows the clone size is stated as once, few or many, or as a class when expanded; others skip it.

CDR3nt: TGTGCCAGCAGCAAAGCCGGGGTCTACGAGCAGTACTTC
CDR3aa: CASSKAGVYEQYF
v_gene: TRBV21-1
j_gene: TRBJ2-7
d_gene: -
abundance: -

CDR3nt: TGTGCCAGCAGCCAAGTCACGGGACAGGCTAGTGGAAACACCATATATTTT
CDR3aa: CASSQVTGQASGNTIYF
v_gene: TRBV3-1/TRBV3-2
j_gene: TRBJ1-3
d_gene: TRBD1
abundance: -

CDR3nt: TGTGCCAGCAGTCAACCGGGACAAGGGAACACTGAAGCTTTCTTT
CDR3aa: CASSQPGQGNTEAFF
v_gene: TRBV6-6
j_gene: TRBJ1-1
d_gene: -
abundance: large

CDR3nt: TGCAGCGTTGAACTCCCCAGTCTGCACACCGGGGAGCTGTTTTTT
CDR3aa: CSVELPSLHTGELFF
v_gene: TRBV29-1
j_gene: TRBJ2-2
d_gene: -
abundance: few

CDR3nt: TGTGCCAGCAAGGACTCCATGAAGTACAATGAGCAGTTCTTC
CDR3aa: CASKDSMKYNEQFF
v_gene: TRBV11-2
j_gene: TRBJ2-1
d_gene: -
abundance: -

CDR3nt: TGTGCCAGCAGTCTTGGCCTTCTAGCGGGGGGGCAGGAGACCCAGTACTTC
CDR3aa: CASSLGLLAGGQETQYF
v_gene: TRBV7-2
j_gene: TRBJ2-5
d_gene: TRBD2
abundance: -

CDR3nt: TGTGCCAGCAGCCGCAGGGGAGTGAACGAGCAGTACTTC
CDR3aa: CASSRRGVNEQYF
v_gene: TRBV3-1/TRBV3-2
j_gene: TRBJ2-7
d_gene: -
abundance: once

CDR3nt: TGTGCCAGTAGCAACAGGTCGCGGTCCTATAATTCACCCCTCCACTTT
CDR3aa: CASSNRSRSYNSPLHF
v_gene: TRBV19
j_gene: TRBJ1-6
d_gene: -
abundance: -

CDR3nt: TGTGCCTGGAGTGTAAACTTTGGCTACACCTTC
CDR3aa: CAWSVNFGYTF
v_gene: TRBV30
j_gene: TRBJ1-2
d_gene: -
abundance: -

CDR3nt: TGTGCCAGCACCTTTGACTCCACAGATACGCAGTATTTT
CDR3aa: CASTFDSTDTQYF
v_gene: TRBV9
j_gene: TRBJ2-3
d_gene: -
abundance: -

CDR3nt: TGTGCCAGCAGCTACGGGTTGACAGGGGGCACAGATACGCAGTATTTT
CDR3aa: CASSYGLTGGTDTQYF
v_gene: TRBV6-5
j_gene: TRBJ2-3
d_gene: TRBD1
abundance: -

CDR3nt: TGTGCCAGCTCAAAGACAGGGGACACCGGGGAGCTGTTTTTT
CDR3aa: CASSKTGDTGELFF
v_gene: TRBV18
j_gene: TRBJ2-2
d_gene: TRBD1
abundance: -

CDR3nt: TGTGCCAGCAGTTTATACGTAACAGGGACGGTCCGCAATCAGCCCCAGCATTTT
CDR3aa: CASSLYVTGTVRNQPQHF
v_gene: TRBV28
j_gene: TRBJ1-5
d_gene: -
abundance: few

CDR3nt: TGTGCCAGCAGCTTGGGAGGCGGGGGGCACACCGGGGAGCTGTTTTTT
CDR3aa: CASSLGGGGHTGELFF
v_gene: TRBV5-6
j_gene: TRBJ2-2
d_gene: TRBD2
abundance: -

CDR3nt: TGTGCCAGCAGTGAGGGAGGACCGAATCAGCCCCAGCATTTT
CDR3aa: CASSEGGPNQPQHF
v_gene: TRBV6-1
j_gene: TRBJ1-5
d_gene: -
abundance: -

CDR3nt: TGTGCCAGCAGTTTTCTAGGAGGCTACACCTTC
CDR3aa: CASSFLGGYTF
v_gene: TRBV12-3/TRBV12-4
j_gene: TRBJ1-2
d_gene: -
abundance: -

CDR3nt: TGTGCCAGCAGTTACTCGATGACGGGGAGCTACTTTGGAAACACCATATATTTT
CDR3aa: CASSYSMTGSYFGNTIYF
v_gene: TRBV6-2/TRBV6-3
j_gene: TRBJ1-3
d_gene: -
abundance: -

CDR3nt: TGTGCCAGCGCAACGCGAGTTCCGGGACTAGCGGCCTACACAGATACGCAGTATTTT
CDR3aa: CASATRVPGLAAYTDTQYF
v_gene: TRBV18
j_gene: TRBJ2-3
d_gene: TRBD2
abundance: many

CDR3nt: TGTGCCAGCAGTTTAGGAGGGGAGCAGTACTTC
CDR3aa: CASSLGGEQYF
v_gene: TRBV12-3/TRBV12-4
j_gene: TRBJ2-7
d_gene: -
abundance: -

CDR3nt: TGTGCCAGTAGTATAGTCCTCACAATTACTAGATCTGGGGCCAACGTCCTGACTTTC
CDR3aa: CASSIVLTITRSGANVLTF
v_gene: TRBV19
j_gene: TRBJ2-6
d_gene: -
abundance: -

CDR3nt: TGCGCCAGCAGCTTGGGGACTAGCGGGGGGGCGGCCAAAAACATTCAGTACTTC
CDR3aa: CASSLGTSGGAAKNIQYF
v_gene: TRBV5-1
j_gene: TRBJ2-4
d_gene: TRBD2
abundance: -

CDR3nt: TGTGCCAGCAGTCCAGATCCGGGCAGGGGATCACCCCTCCACTTT
CDR3aa: CASSPDPGRGSPLHF
v_gene: TRBV27
j_gene: TRBJ1-6
d_gene: -
abundance: -

CDR3nt: TGCGCCAGCAGCTCGACTAGCGGGGGTGATACGCAGTATTTT
CDR3aa: CASSSTSGGDTQYF
v_gene: TRBV5-1
j_gene: TRBJ2-3
d_gene: TRBD2
abundance: few

CDR3nt: TGTGCCAGCAGCCCGCGGGATGGAAACACCATATATTTT
CDR3aa: CASSPRDGNTIYF
v_gene: TRBV7-8
j_gene: TRBJ1-3
d_gene: -
abundance: -